Shown below are 10 T cell receptor beta chains from a single sample sequenced in a study of identical twins. TCRdb used MiXCR to reprocess the 5' RACE reads, holding one entry per CDR3 protein. The sample holds roughly 260,000 distinct CDR3 sequences, over 12% seen once. Sequencing was carried out using memory (CD45RO+) T cells sorted from blood. These receptor sequences come from a woman younger than 35 in good health.

The table lists this clonotype with a few counts. The chain joins TRBV5-8 to TRBJ2-7, with D unclear. CDR3 length equals 14 residues. Trimming took off 0 bases at V and 6 bases at J, with 13 bases between the two ends. Germline-derived CDR1 and CDR2 are SGHTS and YDEGEE. The CDR3 DNA sequence: TGTGCCAGCAGCTTGGGTTCAGGACGTAGCGAGCAGTACTTC. Translating gives CASSLGSGRSEQYF.

Written as DNA, the CDR3 is TGCAGTGCTCCCCGGACAGGCCGCACAAACTATGGCTACACCTTC. Protein: CSAPRTGRTNYGYTF. The chain carries TRBV20-1 and TRBJ1-2; TRBD1 agrees at 7 bases. Trimming removed 5 bases from V and 2 bases from J; junction bases left unmatched: 11. This CDR3 has 15 residues. CDR1 and CDR2 (germline): DFQATT, SNEGSKA (reference sequence).

This clonotype turned up a few times. The chain couples TRBV20-1 to TRBJ2-7; weak D call: TRBD2 (7 bases). The CDR3 is made up of 14 amino acids. CDR1 and CDR2 from the germline V gene are DFQATT and SNEGSKA (reference sequence). V lost 6 bases and J lost 2, with 17 bases in between. CDR3 sequence (DNA): TGCAGTGCGAAGTTCGGCGGGGGCACCTACGAGCAGTACTTC. Translation: CSAKFGGGTYEQYF.

The rearrangement links TRBV20-1 to TRBJ2-3; 8 bases fit TRBD2. Germline loops: CDR1 DFQATT, CDR2 SNEGSKA (reference sequence). The CDR3 consists of 14 residues. V shed 6 bases and J 4 bases; nucleotides not matched to a gene: 9. The CDR3 spells CSAIALGRADTQYF. The CDR3, as DNA: TGCAGTGCCATTGCCCTCGGGAGGGCAGATACGCAGTATTTT.

The CDR3 DNA sequence: TGTGCCATCAGTGAAAGGGGCCCGAACACTGAAGCTTTCTTT. Protein product: CAISERGPNTEAFF. The chain joins TRBV10-3 to TRBJ1-1; D is possibly TRBD1 (5 bases). CDR3 length equals 14 residues. The germline V gene has CDR1 ENHRY and CDR2 SYGVKD. Trimming stripped 3 bases from V and 1 base from J, with 9 bases between.

This clonotype was detected ten times or more. The V and J genes are TRBV10-1 and TRBJ2-7, with D possibly matching TRBD2 (6 bases). V lost 9 bases, J lost 3 bases, and 15 bases lay in between. This CDR3 spans 13 amino acids. Germline-derived CDR1 and CDR2 are WNHNN and SYGVQD (reference sequence). This CDR3 is CASSPGLLYEQYF. CDR3 DNA: TGCGCCAGTTCACCGGGACTGCTCTACGAGCAGTACTTC.

This clonotype has a handful of counts. This chain's CDR3 is CSAMPSGRFGTDTQYF. The CDR3 DNA reads as TGCAGTGCTATGCCTAGCGGGAGGTTTGGGACAGATACGCAGTATTTT. The chain recombines TRBV20-1 with TRBJ2-3; 11 nucleotides match TRBD2. Trimming cost V 4 bases and J 3 bases; bases outside gene matches: 9. The germline V gene encodes CDR1 DFQATT and CDR2 SNEGSKA (reference sequence). There are 16 residues in the CDR3.

This chain uses TRBV3-1 with TRBJ2-5; D is undetermined. In germline, CDR1 is LGHDT, CDR2 YNNKEL (reference sequence). The CDR3 covers 15 residues. Trimming removed 1 base from V and 4 bases from J, with 13 bases in between. The CDR3 sequence is CASSQGRHKGETQYF. In DNA, the CDR3 is TGTGCCAGCAGCCAAGGCCGTCATAAAGGAGAGACCCAGTACTTC.

V usage is TRBV12-3 or TRBV12-4 and J usage is TRBJ2-2, with D perhaps being TRBD1 or TRBD2 (6 bases each). This CDR3 is 19 amino acids long. Trimming pared 4 bases from V and 6 bases from J, leaving 27 bases between. The CDR3 DNA reads as TGTGCCAGCAGTTCTCATGGGGCGGGGCTGAGGGGGTCATCCGGGGAGCTGTTTTTT. This encodes CASSSHGAGLRGSSGELFF.

The chain combines TRBV3-1 with TRBJ1-1, with D possibly being TRBD1 (5 bases). Per the germline V gene, CDR1 is LGHDT and CDR2 is YNNKEL (reference sequence). This CDR3 contains 14 residues. Trimming shortened V by 1 base and J by 6 bases, and 12 bases separated the two germline ends. The CDR3 reads CASSQVGGGAEAFF. As DNA, the CDR3 is TGTGCCAGCAGCCAAGTCGGGGGTGGGGCTGAAGCTTTCTTT.